This T cell receptor beta chain appears in the sequencing data of a study of T cell responses to AZD1222 COVID-19 vaccine. Study results and limitations: Spike-specific TCR breadth and depth grew following two AZD1222 doses. Only a handful of individuals given AZD1222 were seropositive at baseline.

Clones were read by immunoSEQ multiplex PCR, and TCRdb kept only the in-frame ones, dropping some. The table has about 150,000 clones, 90% to 95% seen once; the top ten hold approximately 1.5%. Germline CDR1 is MNHEY and CDR2 is SVGAGI. This CDR3 comprises 15 residues. Trimming took 5 bases from V and 1 from J, leaving 12 bases between them. Remarks on this clone: The antigen is undetermined.

The source material was peripheral blood, sampled 28 days after the second AZD1222 dose. The source of this sequence is an adult who received the AZD1222 COVID-19 vaccine. This chain connects TRBV6-5 to TRBJ1-3; possible D gene TRBD1, 5 bases. CDR3 protein: CASSREAGSGNTIYF. CDR3 in DNA: TGTGCCAGCAGTCGCGAGGCAGGGTCTGGAAACACCATATATTTT.